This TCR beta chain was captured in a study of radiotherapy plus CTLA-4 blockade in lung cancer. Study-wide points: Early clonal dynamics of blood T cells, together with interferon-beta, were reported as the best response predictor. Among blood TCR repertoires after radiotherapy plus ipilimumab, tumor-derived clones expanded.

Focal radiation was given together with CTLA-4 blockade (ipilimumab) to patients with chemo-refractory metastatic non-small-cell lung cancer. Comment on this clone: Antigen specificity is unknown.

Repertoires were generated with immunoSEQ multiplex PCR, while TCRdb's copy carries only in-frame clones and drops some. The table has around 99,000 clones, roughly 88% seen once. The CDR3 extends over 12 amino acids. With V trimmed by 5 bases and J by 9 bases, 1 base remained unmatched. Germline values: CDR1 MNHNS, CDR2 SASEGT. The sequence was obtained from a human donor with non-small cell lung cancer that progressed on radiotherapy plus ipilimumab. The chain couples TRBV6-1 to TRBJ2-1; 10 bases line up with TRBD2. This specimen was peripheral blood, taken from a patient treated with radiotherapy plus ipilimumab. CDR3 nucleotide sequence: TGTGCCAGCAGTACTAGCGGGATTGAGCAGTTCTTC. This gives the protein CASSTSGIEQFF.